This is a list of T cell receptor beta chains from one sample in a study of cytomegalovirus exposure and HLA in healthy donors. Sequencing was performed with immunoSEQ multiplex PCR; in TCRdb, only in-frame clones are kept and a portion is missing. Its table lists 150,000 to 200,000 clones. Sequencing used PBMCs. The receptors derive from a woman under 30 in good health and CMV-seropositive. Both conserved end residues are part of each CDR3. A D gene is named only where the DNA matches it firmly.

d_call: .
v_call: TRBV2
j_call: TRBJ1-1
cdr3_aa: CASSTDRLEAFF
cdr3_nt: TGTGCCAGCAGTACAGACAGGTTGGAAGCTTTCTTT

d_call: .
v_call: TRBV7-2
j_call: TRBJ2-1
cdr3_aa: CASSSGAYNEQFF
cdr3_nt: TGTGCCAGCAGCTCCGGGGCCTACAATGAGCAGTTCTTC

d_call: TRBD1
v_call: TRBV4-2
j_call: TRBJ1-2
cdr3_aa: CASSPGGTGGGYTF
cdr3_nt: TGTGCCAGCAGCCCCGGGGGGACAGGGGGCGGCTACACCTTC

d_call: .
v_call: TRBV6-1
j_call: TRBJ1-1
cdr3_aa: CASSEGGGGTEAFF
cdr3_nt: TGTGCCAGCAGTGAAGGCGGGGGGGGCACTGAAGCTTTCTTT

d_call: .
v_call: TRBV27
j_call: TRBJ2-7
cdr3_aa: CASRRPLTGDIYEQYF
cdr3_nt: TGTGCCAGCAGAAGACCACTAACGGGAGATATCTACGAGCAGTACTTC

d_call: TRBD2
v_call: TRBV6-1
j_call: TRBJ2-3
cdr3_aa: CASSISGSHGDTQYF
cdr3_nt: TGTGCCAGCAGTATTAGCGGGAGTCATGGAGATACGCAGTATTTT

d_call: .
v_call: TRBV15
j_call: TRBJ2-7
cdr3_aa: CATRARPSYEQYF
cdr3_nt: TGTGCCACCAGAGCTAGACCCTCCTACGAGCAGTACTTC

d_call: .
v_call: TRBV7-9
j_call: TRBJ1-2
cdr3_aa: CASSLGFRAGYGYTF
cdr3_nt: TGTGCCAGCAGCTTAGGCTTTCGTGCGGGATATGGCTACACCTTC

d_call: TRBD1
v_call: TRBV11-2
j_call: TRBJ2-7
cdr3_aa: CASNVAPDRGGEQYF
cdr3_nt: TGTGCCAGCAACGTGGCGCCGGACAGGGGCGGCGAGCAGTACTTC

d_call: .
v_call: TRBV5-1
j_call: TRBJ1-1
cdr3_aa: CASSLQPDNTEAFF
cdr3_nt: TGCGCCAGCAGCTTACAACCCGATAACACTGAAGCTTTCTTT

d_call: TRBD2
v_call: TRBV5-1
j_call: TRBJ2-2
cdr3_aa: CASSVGLAPGELFF
cdr3_nt: TGCGCCAGCAGCGTGGGACTAGCTCCTGGGGAGCTGTTTTTT

d_call: .
v_call: TRBV2
j_call: TRBJ1-5
cdr3_aa: CASSRSISPQHF
cdr3_nt: TGTGCCAGCAGTCGGAGTATCAGCCCCCAGCATTTT

d_call: TRBD1
v_call: TRBV7-2
j_call: TRBJ1-1
cdr3_aa: CASSPDRVTNTEAFF
cdr3_nt: TGTGCCAGCAGCCCGGACAGGGTGACAAACACTGAAGCTTTCTTT

d_call: TRBD1
v_call: TRBV15
j_call: TRBJ1-1
cdr3_aa: CATSRADRATEAFF
cdr3_nt: TGTGCCACCAGCAGAGCGGACAGGGCCACTGAAGCTTTCTTT

d_call: .
v_call: TRBV5-1
j_call: TRBJ1-4
cdr3_aa: CASSLGANDEKLFF
cdr3_nt: TGCGCCAGCAGCTTGGGTGCGAATGATGAAAAACTGTTTTTT

d_call: TRBD2
v_call: TRBV19
j_call: TRBJ2-1
cdr3_aa: CASGYKREPEFF
cdr3_nt: TGTGCCAGTGGATACAAGCGGGAGCCTGAGTTCTTC

d_call: TRBD2
v_call: TRBV10-3
j_call: TRBJ2-2
cdr3_aa: CAISESRGRAGGELFF
cdr3_nt: TGTGCCATCAGTGAGTCTCGCGGGAGGGCCGGCGGGGAGCTGTTTTTT

d_call: .
v_call: TRBV2
j_call: TRBJ1-5
cdr3_aa: CATRGGDSNQPQHF
cdr3_nt: TGTGCCACAAGGGGGGGCGATAGCAATCAGCCCCAGCATTTT

d_call: TRBD1
v_call: TRBV27
j_call: TRBJ1-2
cdr3_aa: CASSSRTGVVYGYTF
cdr3_nt: TGTGCCAGCAGTTCCCGGACAGGGGTAGTATATGGCTACACCTTC

d_call: .
v_call: TRBV5-1
j_call: TRBJ1-4
cdr3_aa: CASRPGLNEKLFF
cdr3_nt: TGCGCCAGCAGACCGGGACTTAATGAAAAACTGTTTTTT

d_call: .
v_call: TRBV30
j_call: TRBJ2-3
cdr3_aa: CAWSPFTLSSTDTQYF
cdr3_nt: TGTGCCTGGAGTCCCTTTACCCTATCTAGCACAGATACGCAGTATTTT

d_call: TRBD1
v_call: TRBV6-5
j_call: TRBJ1-2
cdr3_aa: CASSQGQLGGYTF
cdr3_nt: TGTGCCAGCAGTCAGGGACAGTTAGGTGGCTACACCTTC

d_call: TRBD1
v_call: TRBV9
j_call: TRBJ2-1
cdr3_aa: CASSARDRVYNEQFF
cdr3_nt: TGTGCCAGCAGCGCCCGGGACAGGGTCTACAATGAGCAGTTCTTC

d_call: TRBD1
v_call: TRBV6-6
j_call: TRBJ1-5
cdr3_aa: CASRRDSNQPQHF
cdr3_nt: TGTGCCAGCAGAAGGGACAGTAATCAGCCCCAGCATTTT

d_call: TRBD2
v_call: TRBV2
j_call: TRBJ2-5
cdr3_aa: CASRSSSGTSGIWETQYF
cdr3_nt: TGTGCCAGCAGATCTTCGTCCGGGACTAGCGGGATCTGGGAGACCCAGTACTTC

d_call: .
v_call: TRBV30
j_call: TRBJ2-7
cdr3_aa: CAWSDTVVGPREQYF
cdr3_nt: TGTGCCTGGAGTGACACAGTGGTCGGCCCTCGGGAGCAGTACTTC

d_call: TRBD1
v_call: TRBV4-3
j_call: TRBJ1-2
cdr3_aa: CASSQVTGALNYGYTF
cdr3_nt: TGCGCCAGCAGCCAAGTGACAGGGGCGCTAAACTATGGCTACACCTTC

d_call: .
v_call: TRBV7-2
j_call: TRBJ2-5
cdr3_aa: CASSLAISGETQYF
cdr3_nt: TGTGCCAGCAGCTTGGCCATATCGGGAGAGACCCAGTACTTC

d_call: TRBD1
v_call: TRBV11-2
j_call: TRBJ1-1
cdr3_aa: CASSSLGRQGAFTEAFF
cdr3_nt: TGTGCCAGCAGCTCCCTAGGCCGACAGGGGGCATTCACTGAAGCTTTCTTT

d_call: .
v_call: TRBV29-1
j_call: TRBJ2-7
cdr3_aa: CSGTDSSYEQYF
cdr3_nt: TGCAGCGGTACAGACAGCTCCTACGAGCAGTACTTC

d_call: TRBD1
v_call: TRBV6-4
j_call: TRBJ2-1
cdr3_aa: CASSDSTGGSYNEQFF
cdr3_nt: TGTGCCAGCAGTGACTCTACAGGGGGCTCCTACAATGAGCAGTTCTTC

d_call: TRBD2
v_call: TRBV5-5
j_call: TRBJ2-5
cdr3_aa: CASSLAPYPGLQETQYF
cdr3_nt: TGTGCCAGCAGCTTAGCACCTTATCCGGGACTACAAGAGACCCAGTACTTC

d_call: .
v_call: TRBV7-9
j_call: TRBJ2-1
cdr3_aa: CASSPRPGSSYNEQFF
cdr3_nt: TGTGCCAGCAGCCCTCGTCCGGGAAGCTCCTACAATGAGCAGTTCTTC

d_call: TRBD1
v_call: TRBV4-1
j_call: TRBJ1-5
cdr3_aa: CASSPGTGDNNQPQHF
cdr3_nt: TGCGCCAGCAGCCCCGGGACAGGGGATAACAATCAGCCCCAGCATTTT

d_call: TRBD2
v_call: TRBV6-5
j_call: TRBJ2-7
cdr3_aa: CASKPSGIYEQYF
cdr3_nt: TGTGCCAGCAAGCCTAGCGGTATCTACGAGCAGTACTTC

d_call: TRBD1
v_call: TRBV5-1
j_call: TRBJ2-1
cdr3_aa: CASSNPGQAYNEQFF
cdr3_nt: TGCGCCAGCAGCAACCCGGGACAGGCTTACAATGAGCAGTTCTTC

d_call: TRBD2
v_call: TRBV5-1
j_call: TRBJ2-3
cdr3_aa: CASSSSRTSGRARTDTQYF
cdr3_nt: TGCGCCAGCAGCTCATCACGGACTAGCGGGAGGGCCCGGACAGATACGCAGTATTTT

d_call: TRBD2
v_call: TRBV7-2
j_call: TRBJ2-5
cdr3_aa: CASSSGLAGVQETQYF
cdr3_nt: TGTGCCAGCAGCTCAGGACTAGCGGGGGTCCAAGAGACCCAGTACTTC

d_call: TRBD2
v_call: TRBV27
j_call: TRBJ2-7
cdr3_aa: CASSHARAGLAGAYEQYF
cdr3_nt: TGTGCCAGCAGTCACGCACGGGCGGGACTAGCAGGGGCCTACGAGCAGTACTTC

d_call: TRBD2
v_call: TRBV27
j_call: TRBJ2-5
cdr3_aa: CASSRLAGGPQETQYF
cdr3_nt: TGTGCCAGCAGTCGGCTAGCGGGAGGGCCCCAAGAGACCCAGTACTTC

d_call: TRBD1
v_call: TRBV30
j_call: TRBJ1-3
cdr3_aa: CAWSKTGGRNTIYF
cdr3_nt: TGTGCCTGGAGTAAGACAGGGGGCAGGAACACCATATATTTT

d_call: .
v_call: TRBV5-1
j_call: TRBJ2-7
cdr3_aa: CASRPPGSETSYEQYF
cdr3_nt: TGCGCCAGCAGACCCCCAGGCTCAGAAACCTCCTACGAGCAGTACTTC

d_call: .
v_call: TRBV19
j_call: TRBJ1-4
cdr3_aa: CATQDRENEKLFF
cdr3_nt: TGTGCCACCCAGGACAGAGAGAATGAAAAACTGTTTTTT

d_call: .
v_call: TRBV15
j_call: TRBJ2-3
cdr3_aa: CATGNRRGIVPDTQYF
cdr3_nt: TGTGCCACCGGAAACCGGCGCGGGATAGTCCCAGATACGCAGTATTTT

d_call: .
v_call: TRBV7-6
j_call: TRBJ2-2
cdr3_aa: CASSLTVPRAGELFF
cdr3_nt: TGTGCCAGCAGCTTAACGGTCCCGAGGGCCGGGGAGCTGTTTTTT

d_call: TRBD2
v_call: TRBV29-1
j_call: TRBJ2-7
cdr3_aa: CSVSGGGPYEQYF
cdr3_nt: TGCAGCGTTAGCGGGGGTGGTCCGTACGAGCAGTACTTC

d_call: TRBD1
v_call: TRBV7-8
j_call: TRBJ2-5
cdr3_aa: CASSLGGRGPSYETQYF
cdr3_nt: TGTGCCAGCAGCTTAGGGGGTAGGGGGCCCTCGTACGAGACCCAGTACTTC

d_call: .
v_call: TRBV25-1
j_call: TRBJ2-1
cdr3_aa: CASSEGRRALYNEQFF
cdr3_nt: TGTGCCAGCAGTGAGGGAAGGAGGGCCCTCTACAATGAGCAGTTCTTC

d_call: .
v_call: TRBV5-5
j_call: TRBJ2-7
cdr3_aa: CASSFTGPYEQYF
cdr3_nt: TGTGCCAGCAGTTTCACAGGGCCCTACGAGCAGTACTTC

d_call: TRBD1
v_call: TRBV6-1
j_call: TRBJ1-2
cdr3_aa: CASSDGTGGGYTF
cdr3_nt: TGTGCCAGCAGTGACGGGACAGGAGGCGGCTACACCTTC

d_call: TRBD1
v_call: TRBV5-1
j_call: TRBJ1-2
cdr3_aa: CASSPTGDLGYTF
cdr3_nt: TGCGCCAGCAGCCCGACAGGGGATCTGGGCTACACCTTC

d_call: TRBD1
v_call: TRBV10-3
j_call: TRBJ2-3
cdr3_aa: CAISEDGQGTDTQYF
cdr3_nt: TGTGCCATCAGTGAGGACGGACAGGGCACAGATACGCAGTATTTT

d_call: .
v_call: TRBV19
j_call: TRBJ1-5
cdr3_aa: CASSIGVHRKARQPQHF
cdr3_nt: TGTGCCAGTAGTATAGGGGTACACCGCAAAGCGAGACAGCCCCAGCATTTT

d_call: .
v_call: TRBV10-3
j_call: TRBJ1-4
cdr3_aa: CAIGGTGTLGEKLFF
cdr3_nt: TGTGCCATCGGGGGAACAGGGACGCTGGGAGAAAAACTGTTTTTT

d_call: .
v_call: TRBV6-5
j_call: TRBJ1-3
cdr3_aa: CASSYRETGSGSTIYF
cdr3_nt: TGTGCCAGCAGTTACCGGGAAACTGGCTCTGGAAGCACCATATATTTT